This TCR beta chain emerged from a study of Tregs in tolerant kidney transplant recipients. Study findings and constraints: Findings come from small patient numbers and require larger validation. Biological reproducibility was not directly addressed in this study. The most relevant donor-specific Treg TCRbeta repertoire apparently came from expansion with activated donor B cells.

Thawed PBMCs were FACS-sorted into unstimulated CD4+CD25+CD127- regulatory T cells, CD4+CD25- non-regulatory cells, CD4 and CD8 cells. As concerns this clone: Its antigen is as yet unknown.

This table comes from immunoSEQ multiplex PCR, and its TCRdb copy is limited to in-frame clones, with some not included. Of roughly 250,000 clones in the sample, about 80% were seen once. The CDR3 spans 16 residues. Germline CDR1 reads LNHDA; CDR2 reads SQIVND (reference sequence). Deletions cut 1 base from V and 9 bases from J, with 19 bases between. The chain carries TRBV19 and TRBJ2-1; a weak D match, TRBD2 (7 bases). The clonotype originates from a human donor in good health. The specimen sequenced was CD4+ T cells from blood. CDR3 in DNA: TGTGCCAGTAGTATAGGGTCGACAGGAAGGGAGGGTGAGCAGTTCTTC. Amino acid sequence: CASSIGSTGREGEQFF. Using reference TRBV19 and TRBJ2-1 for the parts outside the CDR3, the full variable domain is DGGITQSPKYLFRKEGQNVTLSCEQNLNHDAMYWYRQDPGQGLRLIYYSQIVNDFQKGDIAEGYSVSREKKESFPLTVTSAQKNPTAFYLCASSIGSTGREGEQFFGPGTRLTVL.